This T cell receptor beta chain came from a study of blood T cell repertoires in COVID-19. The assay was immunoSEQ multiplex PCR, and TCRdb's table has in-frame clones only and misses some. The profile covers 100,000 to 110,000 clones, with around 88% appearing a single time and approximately 5.3% taken by the ten largest. This CDR3 spans 15 amino acids. Per the germline V gene, CDR1 is SGHRS and CDR2 is YFSETQ. Trimming shortened V by 3 bases and J by 5 bases, and 14 bases separated the two germline ends. This sequence joins TRBV5-1 and TRBJ2-2; D is unclear. The material sequenced was peripheral blood. The TCR originated in a human donor in a cohort sampled during active COVID-19. In DNA form, the CDR3 reads TGCGCCAGCAGCTACGGGTCCACCCCGACCGGGGAGCTGTTTTTT. Translated: CASSYGSTPTGELFF.